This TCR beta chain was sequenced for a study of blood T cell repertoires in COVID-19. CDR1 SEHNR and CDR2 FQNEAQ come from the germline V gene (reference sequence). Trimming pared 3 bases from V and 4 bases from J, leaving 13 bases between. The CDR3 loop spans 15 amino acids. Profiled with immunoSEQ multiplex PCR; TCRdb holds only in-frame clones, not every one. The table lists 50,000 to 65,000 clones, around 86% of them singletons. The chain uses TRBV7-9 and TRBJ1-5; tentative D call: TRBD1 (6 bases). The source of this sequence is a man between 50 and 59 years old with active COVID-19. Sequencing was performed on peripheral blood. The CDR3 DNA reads TGTGCCAGCAGCTTGGAGGACAGCAGGAATCAGCCCCAGCATTTT. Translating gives CASSLEDSRNQPQHF.